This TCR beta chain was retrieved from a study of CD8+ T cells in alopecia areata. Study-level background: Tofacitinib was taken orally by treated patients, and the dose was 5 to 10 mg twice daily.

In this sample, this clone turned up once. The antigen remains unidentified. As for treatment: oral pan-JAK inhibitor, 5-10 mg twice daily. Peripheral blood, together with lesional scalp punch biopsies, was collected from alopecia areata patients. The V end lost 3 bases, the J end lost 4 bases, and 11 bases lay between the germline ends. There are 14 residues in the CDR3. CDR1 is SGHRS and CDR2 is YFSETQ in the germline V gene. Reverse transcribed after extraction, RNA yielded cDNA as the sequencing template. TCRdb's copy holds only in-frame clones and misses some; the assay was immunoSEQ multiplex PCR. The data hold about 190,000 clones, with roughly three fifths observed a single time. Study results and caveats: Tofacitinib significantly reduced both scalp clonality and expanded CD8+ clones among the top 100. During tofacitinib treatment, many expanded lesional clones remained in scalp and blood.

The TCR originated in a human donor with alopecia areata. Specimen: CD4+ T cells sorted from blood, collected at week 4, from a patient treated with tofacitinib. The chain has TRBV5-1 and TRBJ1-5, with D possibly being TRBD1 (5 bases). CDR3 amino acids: CASSSGTENQPQHF. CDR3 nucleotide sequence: TGCGCCAGCAGCTCCGGGACGGAGAATCAGCCCCAGCATTTT.